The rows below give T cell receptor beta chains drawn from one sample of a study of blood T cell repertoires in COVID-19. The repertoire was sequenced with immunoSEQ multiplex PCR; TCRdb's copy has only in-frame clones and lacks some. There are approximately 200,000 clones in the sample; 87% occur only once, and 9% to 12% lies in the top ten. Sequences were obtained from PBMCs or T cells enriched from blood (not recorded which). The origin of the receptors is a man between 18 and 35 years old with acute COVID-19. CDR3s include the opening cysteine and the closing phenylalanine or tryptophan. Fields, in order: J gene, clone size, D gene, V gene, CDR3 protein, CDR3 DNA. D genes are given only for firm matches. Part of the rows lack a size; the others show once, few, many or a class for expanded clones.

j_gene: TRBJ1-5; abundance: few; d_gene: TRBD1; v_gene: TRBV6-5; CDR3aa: CASNQDRGVGQPQHF; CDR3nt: TGTGCCAGCAACCAAGACAGGGGAGTAGGTCAGCCCCAGCATTTT
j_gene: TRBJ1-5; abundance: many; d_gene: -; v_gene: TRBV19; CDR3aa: CASSIARDQPQHF; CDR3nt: TGTGCCAGTAGTATAGCCAGGGATCAGCCCCAGCATTTT
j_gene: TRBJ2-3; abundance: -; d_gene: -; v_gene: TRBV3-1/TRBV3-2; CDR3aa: CASSQVAARTDTQYF; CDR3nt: TGTGCCAGCAGCCAAGTTGCGGCCCGCACAGATACGCAGTATTTT
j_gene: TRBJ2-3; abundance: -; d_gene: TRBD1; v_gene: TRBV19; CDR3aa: CATQGADTQYF; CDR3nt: TGTGCCACACAGGGGGCAGATACGCAGTATTTT
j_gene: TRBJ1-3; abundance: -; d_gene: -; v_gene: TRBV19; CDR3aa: CASMLVAAAGNTIYF; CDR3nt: TGTGCCAGTATGTTGGTCGCGGCAGCCGGAAACACCATATATTTT
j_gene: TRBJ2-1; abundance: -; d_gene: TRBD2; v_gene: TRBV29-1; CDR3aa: CSVEPAGGRYNEQFF; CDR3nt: TGCAGCGTTGAACCCGCGGGGGGGAGGTACAATGAGCAGTTCTTC
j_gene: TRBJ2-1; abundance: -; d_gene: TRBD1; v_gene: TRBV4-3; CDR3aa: CASSRTQDRGGHEQFF; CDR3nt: TGCGCCAGCAGCCGAACGCAGGACAGGGGGGGTCATGAGCAGTTCTTC
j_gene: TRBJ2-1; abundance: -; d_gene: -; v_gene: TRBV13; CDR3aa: CASSLASVREQFF; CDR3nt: TGTGCCAGCAGCTTAGCCTCCGTGCGTGAGCAGTTCTTC
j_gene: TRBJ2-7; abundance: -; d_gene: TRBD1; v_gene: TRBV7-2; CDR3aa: CASSLDGRQGAFYEQYF; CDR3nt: TGTGCCAGCAGCTTAGATGGTAGACAGGGGGCGTTCTACGAGCAGTACTTC
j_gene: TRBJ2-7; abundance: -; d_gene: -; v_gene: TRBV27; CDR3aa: CASSLWGTMGYEQYF; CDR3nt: TGTGCCAGCAGTTTATGGGGGACAATGGGCTACGAGCAGTACTTC
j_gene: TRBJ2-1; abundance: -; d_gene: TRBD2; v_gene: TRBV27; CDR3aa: CASSLSSGLAGASEQFF; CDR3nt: TGTGCCAGCAGTTTATCCTCCGGACTAGCGGGGGCTAGTGAGCAGTTCTTC
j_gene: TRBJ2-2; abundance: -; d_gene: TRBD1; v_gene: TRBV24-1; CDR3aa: CATSAGGQGHTGELFF; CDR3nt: TGTGCCACCAGTGCTGGGGGACAGGGACACACCGGGGAGCTGTTTTTT
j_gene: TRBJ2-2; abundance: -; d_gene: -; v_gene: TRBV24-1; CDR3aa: CATSDMTESTGELFF; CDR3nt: TGTGCCACCAGTGATATGACTGAGAGCACCGGGGAGCTGTTTTTT
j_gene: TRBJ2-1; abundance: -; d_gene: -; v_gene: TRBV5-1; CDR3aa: CASSLGPSGENEQFF; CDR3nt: TGCGCCAGCAGCTTGGGTCCGTCCGGGGAGAATGAGCAGTTCTTC
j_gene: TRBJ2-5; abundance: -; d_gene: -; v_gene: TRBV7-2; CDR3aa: CASSLWGEVGETQYF; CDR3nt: TGTGCCAGCAGCTTGTGGGGGGAGGTGGGAGAGACCCAGTACTTC
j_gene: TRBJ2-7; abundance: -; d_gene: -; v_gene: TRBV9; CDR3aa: CASSVESLTLSYEQYF; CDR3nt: TGTGCCAGCAGCGTAGAGAGCCTCACCCTTTCCTACGAGCAGTACTTC
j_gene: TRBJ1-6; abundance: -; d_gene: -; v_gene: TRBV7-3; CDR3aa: CASSYQGSNSPLHF; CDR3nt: TGTGCCAGCAGCTATCAGGGGAGTAATTCACCCCTCCACTTT
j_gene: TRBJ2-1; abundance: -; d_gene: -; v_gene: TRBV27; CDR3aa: CASTPLGQGPESSYNEQFF; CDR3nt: TGTGCCAGCACCCCGCTGGGGCAGGGCCCCGAGAGCTCCTACAATGAGCAGTTCTTC
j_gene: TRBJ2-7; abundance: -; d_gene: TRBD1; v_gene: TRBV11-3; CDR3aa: CASSSRQGDSYEQYF; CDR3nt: TGTGCCAGCAGCTCCCGACAGGGCGATTCCTACGAGCAGTACTTC
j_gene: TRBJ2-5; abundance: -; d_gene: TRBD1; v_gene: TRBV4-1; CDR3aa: CASSQGTGETQYF; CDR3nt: TGCGCCAGCAGCCAAGGGACAGGCGAGACCCAGTACTTC
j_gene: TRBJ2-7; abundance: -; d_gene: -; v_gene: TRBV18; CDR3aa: CASSPSRETYEQYF; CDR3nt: TGTGCCAGCTCACCAAGTCGGGAGACCTACGAGCAGTACTTC
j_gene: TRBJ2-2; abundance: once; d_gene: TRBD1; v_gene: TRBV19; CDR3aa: CASSRTGSNTNTGELFF; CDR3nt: TGTGCCAGCAGTCGGACAGGTTCCAATACGAACACCGGGGAGCTGTTTTTT
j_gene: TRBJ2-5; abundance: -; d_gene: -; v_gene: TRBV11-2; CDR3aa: CASSSAGRAGETQYF; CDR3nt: TGTGCCAGCAGCTCGGCGGGACGCGCGGGGGAGACCCAGTACTTC
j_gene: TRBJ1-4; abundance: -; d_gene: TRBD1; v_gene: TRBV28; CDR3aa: CASSFLPGQGNEKLFF; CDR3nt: TGTGCCAGCAGTTTCCTTCCCGGACAGGGGAATGAAAAACTGTTTTTT
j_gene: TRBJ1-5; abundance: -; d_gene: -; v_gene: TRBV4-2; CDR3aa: CASSQGKEGFQPQHF; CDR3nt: TGTGCCAGCAGCCAAGGGAAGGAGGGGTTTCAGCCCCAGCATTTT
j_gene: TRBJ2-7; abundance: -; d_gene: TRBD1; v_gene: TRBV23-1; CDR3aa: CASSQSHRGSYEQYF; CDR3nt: TGCGCCAGCAGTCAATCTCACAGGGGATCCTACGAGCAGTACTTC
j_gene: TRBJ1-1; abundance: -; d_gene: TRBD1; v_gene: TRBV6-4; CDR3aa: CASSEGTGGLRTEAFF; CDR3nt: TGTGCCAGCAGTGAAGGGACAGGGGGTTTGAGGACTGAAGCTTTCTTT
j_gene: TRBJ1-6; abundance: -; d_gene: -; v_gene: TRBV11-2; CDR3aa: CASSLLKYSPLHF; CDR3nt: TGTGCCAGCAGCCTATTGAAGTATTCACCCCTCCACTTT
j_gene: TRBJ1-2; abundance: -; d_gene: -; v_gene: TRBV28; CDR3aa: CASSTGRGNYGYTF; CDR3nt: TGTGCCAGCAGTACGGGCAGGGGTAACTATGGCTACACCTTC
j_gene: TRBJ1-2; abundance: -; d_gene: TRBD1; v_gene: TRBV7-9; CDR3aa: CASSLLGQADGGYTF; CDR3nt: TGTGCCAGCAGCCTACTTGGACAGGCCGACGGAGGCTACACCTTC
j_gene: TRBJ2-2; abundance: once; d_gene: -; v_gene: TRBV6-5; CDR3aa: CASRKGETGELFF; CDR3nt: TGTGCCAGCAGGAAAGGAGAGACCGGGGAGCTGTTTTTT
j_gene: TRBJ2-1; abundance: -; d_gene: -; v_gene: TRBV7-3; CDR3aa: CASSPSTAYNEQFF; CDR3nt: TGTGCCAGCAGCCCCTCTACCGCTTACAATGAGCAGTTCTTC
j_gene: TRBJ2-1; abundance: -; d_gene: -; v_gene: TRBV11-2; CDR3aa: CASSPQGITYNEQFF; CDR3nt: TGTGCCAGCAGCCCACAGGGTATAACCTACAATGAGCAGTTCTTC
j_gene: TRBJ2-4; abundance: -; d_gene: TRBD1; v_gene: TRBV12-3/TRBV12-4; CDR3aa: CASRGQGQNIQYF; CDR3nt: TGTGCCAGCAGGGGACAGGGACAAAACATTCAGTACTTC
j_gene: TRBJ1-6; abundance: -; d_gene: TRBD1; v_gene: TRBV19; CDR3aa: CASHGDRAYSPLHF; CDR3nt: TGTGCCAGTCATGGCGACAGGGCCTATTCACCCCTCCACTTT
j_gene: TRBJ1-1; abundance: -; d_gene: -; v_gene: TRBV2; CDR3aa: CASSEALRGGMNTEAFF; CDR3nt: TGTGCCAGCAGTGAAGCGCTTCGAGGCGGGATGAACACTGAAGCTTTCTTT
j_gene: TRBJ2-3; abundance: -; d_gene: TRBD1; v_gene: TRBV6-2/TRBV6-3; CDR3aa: CASSFGQGASSTDTQYF; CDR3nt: TGTGCCAGCAGTTTTGGACAGGGGGCTTCTAGCACAGATACGCAGTATTTT
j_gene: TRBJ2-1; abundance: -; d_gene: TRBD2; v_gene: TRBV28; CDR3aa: CASSLLTSGPWNEQFF; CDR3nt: TGTGCCAGCAGCCTACTCACTAGCGGCCCGTGGAATGAGCAGTTCTTC
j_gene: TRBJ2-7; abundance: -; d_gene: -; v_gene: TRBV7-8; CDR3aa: CASSLAEQGQYF; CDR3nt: TGTGCCAGCAGCTTAGCGGAACAGGGGCAGTACTTC
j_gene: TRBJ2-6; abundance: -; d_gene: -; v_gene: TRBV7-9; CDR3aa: CASRSRGGANVLTF; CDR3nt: TGTGCCAGCAGGTCAAGGGGTGGGGCCAACGTCCTGACTTTC
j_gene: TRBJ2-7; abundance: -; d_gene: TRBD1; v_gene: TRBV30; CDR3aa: CAWSAGPDRGEQYF; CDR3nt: TGTGCCTGGAGTGCGGGCCCAGACAGGGGCGAGCAGTACTTC